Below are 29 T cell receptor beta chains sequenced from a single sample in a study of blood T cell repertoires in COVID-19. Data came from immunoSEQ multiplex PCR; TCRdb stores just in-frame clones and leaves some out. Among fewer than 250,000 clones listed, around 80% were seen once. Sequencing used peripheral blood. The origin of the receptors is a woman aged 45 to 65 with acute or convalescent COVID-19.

As DNA, the CDR3 is TGTGCCAGCAGCTTGGAGGGACAGGAGAACTATGGCTACACCTTC. This codes for CASSLEGQENYGYTF. The rearrangement uses TRBV5-4 and TRBJ1-2; 8 bases are shared with TRBD1. Germline CDR1 reads SGHNT; CDR2 reads YYREEE (reference sequence). V gave up 0 bases and J gave up 2 bases; unmatched junction bases: 3. The CDR3 has 15 amino acids.

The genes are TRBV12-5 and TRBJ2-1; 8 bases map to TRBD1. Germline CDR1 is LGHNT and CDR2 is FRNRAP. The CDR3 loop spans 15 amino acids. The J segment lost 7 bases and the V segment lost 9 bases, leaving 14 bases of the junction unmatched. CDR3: CASREWTGLINEQFF. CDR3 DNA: TGTGCTAGCCGAGAATGGACAGGGCTGATTAATGAGCAGTTCTTC. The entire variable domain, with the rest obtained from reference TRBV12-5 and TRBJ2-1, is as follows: DARVTQTPRHKVTEMGQEVTMRCQPILGHNTVFWYRQTMMQGLELLAYFRNRAPLDDSGMPKDRFSAEMPDATLATLKIQPSEPRDSAVYFCASREWTGLINEQFFGPGTRLTVL.

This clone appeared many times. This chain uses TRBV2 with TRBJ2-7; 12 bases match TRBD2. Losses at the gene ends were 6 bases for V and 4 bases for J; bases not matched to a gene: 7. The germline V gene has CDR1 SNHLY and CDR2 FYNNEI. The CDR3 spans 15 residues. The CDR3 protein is CASRSRLAGVYEQYF. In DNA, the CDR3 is TGTGCCAGCAGGTCACGACTAGCGGGAGTATACGAGCAGTACTTC.

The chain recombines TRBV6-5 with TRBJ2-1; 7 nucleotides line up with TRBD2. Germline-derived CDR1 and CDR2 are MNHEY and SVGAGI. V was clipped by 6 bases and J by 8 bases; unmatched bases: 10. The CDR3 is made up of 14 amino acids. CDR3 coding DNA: TGTGCCAGCAGCCCCGGGCGGGGGAACGATGAGCAGTTCTTC. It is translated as CASSPGRGNDEQFF.

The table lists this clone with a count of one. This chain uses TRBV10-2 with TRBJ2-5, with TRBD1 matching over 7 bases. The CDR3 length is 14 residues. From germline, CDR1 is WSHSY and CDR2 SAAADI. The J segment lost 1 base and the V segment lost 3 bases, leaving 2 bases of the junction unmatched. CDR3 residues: CASSDRDSQETQYF. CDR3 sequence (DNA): TGCGCCAGCAGTGACCGGGACAGCCAAGAGACCCAGTACTTC.

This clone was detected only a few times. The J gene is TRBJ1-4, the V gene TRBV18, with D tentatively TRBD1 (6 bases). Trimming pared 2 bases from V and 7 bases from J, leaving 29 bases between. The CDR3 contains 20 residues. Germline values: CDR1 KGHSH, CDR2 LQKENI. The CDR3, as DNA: TGTGCCAGCTCACCAGCGCGTACAGGGTCTCCCAGCAAAAGATTTGAAAAACTGTTTTTT. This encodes CASSPARTGSPSKRFEKLFF. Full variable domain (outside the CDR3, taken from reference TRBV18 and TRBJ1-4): NAGVMQNPRHLVRRRGQEARLRCSPMKGHSHVYWYRQLPEEGLKFMVYLQKENIIDESGMPKERFSAEFPKEGPSILRIQQVVRGDSAAYFCASSPARTGSPSKRFEKLFFGSGTQLSVL.

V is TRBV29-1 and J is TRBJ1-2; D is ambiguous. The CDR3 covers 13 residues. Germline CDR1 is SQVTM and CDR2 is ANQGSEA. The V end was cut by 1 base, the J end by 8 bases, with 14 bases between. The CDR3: CSVEGQEGSGYTF. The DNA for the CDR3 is TGCAGCGTTGAAGGGCAAGAGGGTTCGGGCTACACCTTC.

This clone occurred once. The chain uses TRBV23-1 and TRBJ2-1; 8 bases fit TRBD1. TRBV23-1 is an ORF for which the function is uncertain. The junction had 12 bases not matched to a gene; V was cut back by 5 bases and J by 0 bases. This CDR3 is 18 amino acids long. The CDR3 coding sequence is TGCGCCAGCAGTACCGGGACAGGATCCCGGGCCTCCTACAATGAGCAGTTCTTC. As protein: CASSTGTGSRASYNEQFF.

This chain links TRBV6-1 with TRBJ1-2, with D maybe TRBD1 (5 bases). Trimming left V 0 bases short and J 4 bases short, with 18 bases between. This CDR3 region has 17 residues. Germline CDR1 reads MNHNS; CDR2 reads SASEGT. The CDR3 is CASSEAIFAGRLYGYTF. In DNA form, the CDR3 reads TGTGCCAGCAGTGAAGCGATTTTCGCGGGACGGCTCTATGGCTACACCTTC.

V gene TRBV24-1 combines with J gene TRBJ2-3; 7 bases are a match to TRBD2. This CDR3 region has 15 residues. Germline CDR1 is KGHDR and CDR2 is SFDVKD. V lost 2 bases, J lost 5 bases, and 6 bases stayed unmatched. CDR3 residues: CATSDSGLELDTQYF. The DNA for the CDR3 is TGTGCCACCAGTGATTCCGGACTAGAATTAGATACGCAGTATTTT.

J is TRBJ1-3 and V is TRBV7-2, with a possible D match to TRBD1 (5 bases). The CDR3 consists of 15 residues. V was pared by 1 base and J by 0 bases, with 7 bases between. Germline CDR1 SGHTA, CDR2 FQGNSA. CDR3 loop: CASSLGTGSGNTIYF. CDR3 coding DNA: TGTGCCAGCAGCTTAGGAACAGGCTCTGGAAACACCATATATTTT.

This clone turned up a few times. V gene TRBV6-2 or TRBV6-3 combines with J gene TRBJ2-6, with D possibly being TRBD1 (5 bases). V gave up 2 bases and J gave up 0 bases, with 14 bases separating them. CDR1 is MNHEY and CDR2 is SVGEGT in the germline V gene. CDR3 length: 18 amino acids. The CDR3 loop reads CASSYAPYRSSGANVLTF. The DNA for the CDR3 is TGTGCCAGCAGTTACGCCCCTTACAGGAGCTCTGGGGCCAACGTCCTGACTTTC.

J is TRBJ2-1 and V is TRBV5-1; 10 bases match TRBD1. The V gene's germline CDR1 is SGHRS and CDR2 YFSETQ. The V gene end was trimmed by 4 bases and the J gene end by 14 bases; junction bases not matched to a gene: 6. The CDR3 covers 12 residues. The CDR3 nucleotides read TGCGCCAGCAGCGGGGGGACAGGGGCGAAGTTCTTC. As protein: CASSGGTGAKFF.

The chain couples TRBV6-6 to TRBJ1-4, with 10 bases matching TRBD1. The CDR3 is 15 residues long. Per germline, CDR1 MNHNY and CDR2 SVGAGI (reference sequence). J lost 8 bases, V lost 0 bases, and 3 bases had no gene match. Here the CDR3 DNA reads TGTGCCAGCAGTTACTCGACAGGGGGCTCCGAAAAACTGTTTTTT. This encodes CASSYSTGGSEKLFF.

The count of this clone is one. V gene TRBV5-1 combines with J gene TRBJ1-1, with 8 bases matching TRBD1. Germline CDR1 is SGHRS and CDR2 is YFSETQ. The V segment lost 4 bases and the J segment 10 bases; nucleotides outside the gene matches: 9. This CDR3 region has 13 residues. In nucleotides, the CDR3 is TGCGCCAGCAGCAAGGACAGGGCGAACAGAGCTTTCTTT. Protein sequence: CASSKDRANRAFF.

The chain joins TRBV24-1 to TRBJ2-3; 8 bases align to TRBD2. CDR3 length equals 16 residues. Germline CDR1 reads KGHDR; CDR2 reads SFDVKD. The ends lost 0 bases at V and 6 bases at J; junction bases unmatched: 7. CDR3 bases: TGTGCCACCAGTGATTTGGGCGGGGGGAAGGCGGATACGCAGTATTTT. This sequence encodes CATSDLGGGKADTQYF.

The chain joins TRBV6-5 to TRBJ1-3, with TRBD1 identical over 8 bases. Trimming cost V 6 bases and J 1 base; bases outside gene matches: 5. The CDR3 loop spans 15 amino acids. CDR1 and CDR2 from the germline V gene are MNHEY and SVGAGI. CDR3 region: CASRQGAASGNTIYF. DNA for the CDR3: TGTGCCAGCAGGCAGGGGGCTGCATCTGGAAACACCATATATTTT.

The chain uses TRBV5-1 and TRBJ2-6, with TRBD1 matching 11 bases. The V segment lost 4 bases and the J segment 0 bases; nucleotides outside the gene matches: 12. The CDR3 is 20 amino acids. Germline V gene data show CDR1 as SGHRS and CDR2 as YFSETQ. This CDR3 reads CASSRIRGQGADSGANVLTF. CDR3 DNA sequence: TGCGCCAGCAGCCGGATAAGAGGACAGGGGGCCGACTCTGGGGCCAACGTCCTGACTTTC.

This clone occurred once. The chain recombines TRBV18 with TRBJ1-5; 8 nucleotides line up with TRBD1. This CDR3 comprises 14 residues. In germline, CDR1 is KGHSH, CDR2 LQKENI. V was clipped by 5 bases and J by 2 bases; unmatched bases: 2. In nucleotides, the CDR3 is TGTGCCAGCTCATCGGGACAGGGCAATCAGCCCCAGCATTTT. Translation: CASSSGQGNQPQHF.

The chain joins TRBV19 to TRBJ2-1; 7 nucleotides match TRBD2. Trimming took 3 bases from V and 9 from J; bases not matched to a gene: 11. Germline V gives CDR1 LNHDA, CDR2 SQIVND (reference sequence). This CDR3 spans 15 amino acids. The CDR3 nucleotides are TGTGCCAGTAGTATGTACAGCGGGGTGAGGGGTGAGCAGTTCTTC. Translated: CASSMYSGVRGEQFF.

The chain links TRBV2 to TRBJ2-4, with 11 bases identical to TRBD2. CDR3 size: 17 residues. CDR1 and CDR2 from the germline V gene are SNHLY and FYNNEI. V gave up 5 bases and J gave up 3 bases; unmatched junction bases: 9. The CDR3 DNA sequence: TGTGCCAGCAGTACTAGCGGGAGAAGGGGGGACAAAAACATTCAGTACTTC. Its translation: CASSTSGRRGDKNIQYF. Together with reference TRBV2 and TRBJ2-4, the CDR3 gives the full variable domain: EPEVTQTPSHQVTQMGQEVILRCVPISNHLYFYWYRQILGQKVEFLVSFYNNEISEKSEIFDDQFSVERPDGSNFTLKIRSTKLEDSAMYFCASSTSGRRGDKNIQYFGAGTRLSVL.

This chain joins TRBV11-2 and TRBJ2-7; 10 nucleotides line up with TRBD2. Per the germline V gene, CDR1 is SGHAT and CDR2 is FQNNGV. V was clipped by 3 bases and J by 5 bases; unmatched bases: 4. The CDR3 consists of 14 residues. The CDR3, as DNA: TGTGCCAGCAGCTTTCTAGCGGGAGCTGACGAGCAGTACTTC. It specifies CASSFLAGADEQYF.

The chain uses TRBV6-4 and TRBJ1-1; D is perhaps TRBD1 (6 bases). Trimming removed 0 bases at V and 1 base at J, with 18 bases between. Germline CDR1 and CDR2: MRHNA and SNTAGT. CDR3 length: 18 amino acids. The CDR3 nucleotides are TGTGCCAGCAGTGACTCGGGACAATATTGGGAGGGGAACACTGAAGCTTTCTTT. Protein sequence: CASSDSGQYWEGNTEAFF.

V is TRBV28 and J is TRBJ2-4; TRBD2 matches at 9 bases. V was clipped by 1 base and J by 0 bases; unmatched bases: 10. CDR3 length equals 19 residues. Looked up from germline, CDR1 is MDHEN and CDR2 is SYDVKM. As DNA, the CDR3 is TGTGCCAGCAGTTTATCCCCGGCGGGGGGGGGCCTAGCCAAAAACATTCAGTACTTC. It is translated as CASSLSPAGGGLAKNIQYF.

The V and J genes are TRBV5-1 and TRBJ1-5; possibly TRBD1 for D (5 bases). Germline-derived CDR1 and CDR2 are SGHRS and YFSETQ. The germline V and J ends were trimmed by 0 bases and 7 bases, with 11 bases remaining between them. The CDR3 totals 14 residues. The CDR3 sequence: CASSLAGGEQPQHF. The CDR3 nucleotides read TGCGCCAGCAGCTTGGCCGGGGGGGAACAGCCCCAGCATTTT.

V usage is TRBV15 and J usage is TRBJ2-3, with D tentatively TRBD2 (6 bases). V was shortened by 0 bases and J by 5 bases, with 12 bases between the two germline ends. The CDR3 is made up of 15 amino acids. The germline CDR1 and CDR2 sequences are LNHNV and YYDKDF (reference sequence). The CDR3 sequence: CATSRDGREIDTQYF. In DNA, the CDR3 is TGTGCCACCAGCAGAGATGGCCGGGAGATAGATACGCAGTATTTT.

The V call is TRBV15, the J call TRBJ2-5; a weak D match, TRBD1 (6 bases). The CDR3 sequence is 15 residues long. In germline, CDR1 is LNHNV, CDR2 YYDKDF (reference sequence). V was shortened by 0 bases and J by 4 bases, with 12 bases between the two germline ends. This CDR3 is CATSRDGGGGETQYF. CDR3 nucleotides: TGTGCCACCAGCAGAGATGGTGGGGGCGGAGAGACCCAGTACTTC.

In DNA, the CDR3 is TGTGCCAGCAGCCTCTTGGGGGGGGCTTTCTTT. It codes for CASSLLGGAFF. The V gene is TRBV6-2 or TRBV6-3, the J gene TRBJ1-1, with D tentatively TRBD1 (5 bases). This CDR3 is 11 amino acids long. Per germline, CDR1 MNHEY and CDR2 SVGEGT. Trimming took 6 bases from V and 11 from J, leaving 13 bases between them.

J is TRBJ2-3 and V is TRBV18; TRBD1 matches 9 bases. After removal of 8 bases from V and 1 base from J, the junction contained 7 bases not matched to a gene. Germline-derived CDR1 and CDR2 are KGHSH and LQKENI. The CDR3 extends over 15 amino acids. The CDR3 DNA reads TGTGCCAGCGCCCGGGACAGGGAAGGCACAGATACGCAGTATTTT. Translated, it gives CASARDREGTDTQYF. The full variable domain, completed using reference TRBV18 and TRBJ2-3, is NAGVMQNPRHLVRRRGQEARLRCSPMKGHSHVYWYRQLPEEGLKFMVYLQKENIIDESGMPKERFSAEFPKEGPSILRIQQVVRGDSAAYFCASARDREGTDTQYFGPGTRLTVL.